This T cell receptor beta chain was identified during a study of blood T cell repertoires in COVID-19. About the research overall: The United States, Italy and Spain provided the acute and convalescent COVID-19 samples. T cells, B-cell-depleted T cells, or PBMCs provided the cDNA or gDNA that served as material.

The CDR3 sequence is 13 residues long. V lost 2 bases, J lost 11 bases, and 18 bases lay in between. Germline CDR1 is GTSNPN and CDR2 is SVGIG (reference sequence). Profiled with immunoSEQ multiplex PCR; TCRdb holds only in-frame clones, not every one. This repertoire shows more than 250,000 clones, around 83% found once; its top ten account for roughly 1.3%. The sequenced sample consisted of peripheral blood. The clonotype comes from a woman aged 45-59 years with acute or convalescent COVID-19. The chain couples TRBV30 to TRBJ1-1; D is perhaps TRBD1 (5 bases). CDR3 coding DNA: TGTGCCTGGAGTTCCTTCTCCAGGGTCGTGGCTTTCTTT. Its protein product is CAWSSFSRVVAFF.